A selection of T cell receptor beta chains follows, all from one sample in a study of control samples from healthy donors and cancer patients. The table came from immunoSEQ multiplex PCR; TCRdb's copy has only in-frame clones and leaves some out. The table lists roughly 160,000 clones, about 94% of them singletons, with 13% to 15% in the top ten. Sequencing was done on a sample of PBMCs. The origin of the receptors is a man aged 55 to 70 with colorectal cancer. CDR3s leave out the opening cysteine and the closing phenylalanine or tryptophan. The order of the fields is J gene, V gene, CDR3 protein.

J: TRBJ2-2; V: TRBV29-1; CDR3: SAEGYGRGTGELF
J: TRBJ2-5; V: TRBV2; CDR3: ASTLRDSQETQY
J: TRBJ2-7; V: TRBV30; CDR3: AWGTVYEQY
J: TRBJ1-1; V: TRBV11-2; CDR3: ASSLRLNTEAF
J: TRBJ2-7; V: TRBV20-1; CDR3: SARGGNEQY
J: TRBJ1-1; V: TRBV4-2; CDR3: ASSPGVENTEAF
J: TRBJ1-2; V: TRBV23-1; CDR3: ASSQKDRGQYGYT
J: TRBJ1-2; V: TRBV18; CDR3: ASSPPRAGNYGYT
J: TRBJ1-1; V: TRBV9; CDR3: ASSAQGEPLNTEAF
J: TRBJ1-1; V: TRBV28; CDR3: ASSLVGGLTEAF
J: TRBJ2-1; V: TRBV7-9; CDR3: ASSLPPSKVPDYEQF
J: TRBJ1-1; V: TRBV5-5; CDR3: ASSLETVTFTEAF
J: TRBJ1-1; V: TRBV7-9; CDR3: ASGWGGGLNTEAF
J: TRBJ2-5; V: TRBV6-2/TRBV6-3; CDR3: ASSLGTRGGETQY